The rows below give T cell receptor beta chains drawn from one sample of a study of blood T cell repertoires in COVID-19. The repertoire was sequenced with immunoSEQ multiplex PCR; TCRdb's copy has only in-frame clones and lacks some. The sample contains just over 150,000 clones, roughly 82% of which appear only once. The sequencing input was peripheral blood. All receptors come from a woman aged 50 to 65 with acute or convalescent COVID-19. The CDR3 runs from the conserved cysteine through the conserved F or W. Fields, in order: clone size, V gene, D gene, J gene, CDR3 DNA, CDR3 protein. A D gene is named only where the DNA matches it firmly. Rows may omit the clone size; those that give it use once, few, many or a size class.

>-|TRBV5-1|-|TRBJ2-2
TGCGCCAGCAGCCCAGGACAAAAAAACACCGGGGAGCTGTTTTTT
CASSPGQKNTGELFF
>-|TRBV18|-|TRBJ1-1
TGTGCCAGCTCACCCCCGGGGGGAACGAACACTGAAGCTTTCTTT
CASSPPGGTNTEAFF
>once|TRBV20-1|-|TRBJ2-3
TGCAGTGCTTGTGGCAGGGGAGATATTACAGATACGCAGTATTTT
CSACGRGDITDTQYF
>-|TRBV5-1|-|TRBJ2-3
TGCGCCAGCAGCAGGGTCGGGGGGCGAGAGGATACGCAGTATTTT
CASSRVGGREDTQYF
>-|TRBV3-1/TRBV3-2|TRBD2|TRBJ2-3
TGTGCCAGCAGTCCGGGGGGGCCAGATACGCAGTATTTT
CASSPGGPDTQYF
>-|TRBV5-1|TRBD1|TRBJ1-2
TGCGCCAGCAGCAATGGCGGGACAGGGCACTATGGCTACACCTTC
CASSNGGTGHYGYTF
>once|TRBV6-5|TRBD1|TRBJ1-2
TGTGCCAGCAGTTTAGACAGGGTTGATGGCTACACCTTC
CASSLDRVDGYTF
>-|TRBV28|TRBD1|TRBJ2-1
TGTGCCAGCAGTCCCCTAGGGGACAGGGGTTACAATGAGCAGTTCTTC
CASSPLGDRGYNEQFF
>-|TRBV19|TRBD1|TRBJ1-2
TGTGCCAGTAGCCCAGGGGGCGTTAGTCCCGGCTATGGCTACACCTTC
CASSPGGVSPGYGYTF
>-|TRBV29-1|-|TRBJ1-2
TGCAGCGTTGAGTCTACCTCTGGCTACACCTTC
CSVESTSGYTF
>-|TRBV18|TRBD1|TRBJ2-1
TGTGCCAGCTCGCCCGGGACAGGGGTATACAATGAGCAGTTCTTC
CASSPGTGVYNEQFF
>-|TRBV5-1|-|TRBJ1-1
TGCGCCAGCAGCGACGACGGGTACACTGAAGCTTTCTTT
CASSDDGYTEAFF
>-|TRBV4-3|-|TRBJ2-5
TGCGCCAGCAGCCAAGGAGTGGGAGCGGAGACCCAGTACTTC
CASSQGVGAETQYF
>-|TRBV6-2/TRBV6-3|TRBD2|TRBJ2-5
TGTGCCAGCAGTTTAACGGGACTAGCGGGGACTGAGACCCAGTACTTC
CASSLTGLAGTETQYF
>few|TRBV7-3|-|TRBJ2-3
TGTGCCAGCAGCTTACGAGGGTCCCTCACAGATACGCAGTATTTT
CASSLRGSLTDTQYF
>-|TRBV5-6|TRBD2|TRBJ2-2
TGTGCCAGCAGCGATAGCGGGCGAAACACCGGGGAGCTGTTTTTT
CASSDSGRNTGELFF
>-|TRBV7-9|TRBD1|TRBJ2-3
TGTGCCAGCAGCCTCCCGACAGGGGCCTACACAGATACGCAGTATTTT
CASSLPTGAYTDTQYF
>-|TRBV27|TRBD1|TRBJ1-6
TGTGCCAGCAGTCCCCGACAGGGCTTCACCTATAATTCACCCCTCCACTTT
CASSPRQGFTYNSPLHF
>once|TRBV2|-|TRBJ1-3
TGTGCCAGCAGTGAGTCAGGGTATTCTGGAAACACCATATATTTT
CASSESGYSGNTIYF
>few|TRBV5-1|TRBD1|TRBJ2-1
TGCGCCAGCAGCTGGACAGGGGATGAGCAGTTCTTC
CASSWTGDEQFF
>-|TRBV2|TRBD1|TRBJ1-5
TGTGCCAGCAGGGCGGACAGGGACAATCAGCCCCAGCATTTT
CASRADRDNQPQHF
>few|TRBV14|-|TRBJ1-2
TGTGCCAGCAGCCAAGTGGGCCAGAGATATGGCTACACCTTC
CASSQVGQRYGYTF
>-|TRBV28|-|TRBJ1-5
TGTGCCAGCAGTACATCAGGGTTTCACAATCAGCCCCAGCATTTT
CASSTSGFHNQPQHF
>-|TRBV27|-|TRBJ2-1
TGTGCCAGCAGTTTATTGGCTAGCGACGGGGTTAATAATGAGCAGTTCTTC
CASSLLASDGVNNEQFF
>few|TRBV7-2|-|TRBJ1-1
TGTGCCAGCAGCTTACTCGGCGTAGGGAGCACTGAAGCTTTCTTT
CASSLLGVGSTEAFF
>-|TRBV6-4|TRBD2|TRBJ2-1
TGTGCCAGCAGTACTCTAGCGGGGATTGGCAATGAGCAGTTCTTC
CASSTLAGIGNEQFF
>few|TRBV19|-|TRBJ1-5
TGTGCCAGTAGTATTCTGCGGCAGGCAGGGCAGCCCCAGCATTTT
CASSILRQAGQPQHF
>-|TRBV6-5|-|TRBJ1-2
TGTGCCAGCAGCGGACAGTTCAAGGGTTCCGGCCACACCTTC
CASSGQFKGSGHTF
>-|TRBV27|TRBD1|TRBJ1-1
TGTGCCAGCACCTCATTAGGGGGCGGAGGCGGTGTTGAAGCTTTCTTT
CASTSLGGGGGVEAFF
>-|TRBV27|-|TRBJ2-7
TGTGCCAGCAGTCCACCAGGTCTCTACGAGCAGTACTTC
CASSPPGLYEQYF
>-|TRBV11-1|TRBD1|TRBJ2-7
TGTGCCAGCAGGGACAGGGGAACCTCCTACGAGCAGTACTTC
CASRDRGTSYEQYF